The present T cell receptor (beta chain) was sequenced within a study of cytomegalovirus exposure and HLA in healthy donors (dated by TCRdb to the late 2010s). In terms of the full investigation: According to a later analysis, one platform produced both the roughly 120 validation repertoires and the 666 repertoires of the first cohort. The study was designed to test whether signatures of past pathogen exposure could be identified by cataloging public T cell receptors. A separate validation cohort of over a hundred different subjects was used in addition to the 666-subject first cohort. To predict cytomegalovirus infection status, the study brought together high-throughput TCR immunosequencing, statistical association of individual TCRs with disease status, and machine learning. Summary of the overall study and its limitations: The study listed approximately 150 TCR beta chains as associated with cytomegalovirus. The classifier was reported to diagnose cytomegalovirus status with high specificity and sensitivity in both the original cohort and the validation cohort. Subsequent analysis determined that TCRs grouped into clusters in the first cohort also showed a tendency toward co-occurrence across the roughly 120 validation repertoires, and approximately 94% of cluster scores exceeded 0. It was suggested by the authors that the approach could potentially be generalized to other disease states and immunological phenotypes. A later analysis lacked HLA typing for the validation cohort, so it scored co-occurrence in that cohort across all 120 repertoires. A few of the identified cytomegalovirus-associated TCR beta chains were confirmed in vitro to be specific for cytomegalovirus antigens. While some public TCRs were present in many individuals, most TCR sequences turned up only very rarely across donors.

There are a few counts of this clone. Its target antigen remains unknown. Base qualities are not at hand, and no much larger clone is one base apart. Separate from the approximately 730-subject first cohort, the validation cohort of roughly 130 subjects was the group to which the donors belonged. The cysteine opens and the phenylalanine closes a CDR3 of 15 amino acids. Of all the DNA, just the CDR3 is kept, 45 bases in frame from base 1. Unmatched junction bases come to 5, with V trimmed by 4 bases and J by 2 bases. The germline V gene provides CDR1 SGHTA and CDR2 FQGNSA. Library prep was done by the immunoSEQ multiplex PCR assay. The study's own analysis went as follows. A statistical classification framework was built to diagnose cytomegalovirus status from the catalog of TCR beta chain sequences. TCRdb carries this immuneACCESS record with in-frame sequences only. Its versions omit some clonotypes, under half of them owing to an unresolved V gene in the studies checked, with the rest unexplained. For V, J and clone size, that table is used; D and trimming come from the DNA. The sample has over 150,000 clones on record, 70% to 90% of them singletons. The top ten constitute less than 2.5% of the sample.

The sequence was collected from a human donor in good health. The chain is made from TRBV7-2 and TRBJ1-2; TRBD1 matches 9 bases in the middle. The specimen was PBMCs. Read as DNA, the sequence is TGTGCCAGCAGCTCCTCCGGACAGGGGAACTATGGCTACACCTTC. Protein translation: CASSSSGQGNYGYTF.